This passage covers 9 T cell receptor beta chains from one sample sequenced in a study of T cells in Graves' hyperthyroidism and ophthalmopathy. Amplified TCR beta CDR3 regions came from RNA transcripts. The TCR CDR3 first-round RT-PCR relied on the HTBI primer set. Via MiXCR, TCRdb re-called the multiplex PCR reads, giving one row per CDR3 protein. The repertoire holds a few hundred thousand distinct CDR3 sequences, 11% to 15% seen once, with roughly 6.2% in the top ten. Source material: blood. The receptors originated from a young woman with Graves' hyperthyroidism that later progressed to Graves' ophthalmopathy.

This clonotype was counted between two and nine times. This chain uses TRBV6-1 with TRBJ1-4; D unresolved. The CDR3 is 11 residues long. Per the germline V gene, CDR1 is MNHNS and CDR2 is SASEGT. Trimming shortened V by 6 bases and J by 6 bases, and 5 bases separated the two germline ends. Written as DNA, the CDR3 is TGTGCCAGCAGAGAGCATGAAAAACTGTTTTTT. It encodes CASREHEKLFF.

The chain employs TRBV14 and TRBJ2-7; 10 nucleotides match TRBD1. The germline V gene encodes CDR1 SGHDN and CDR2 FVKESK. The V gene end was trimmed by 2 bases and the J gene end by 5 bases; junction bases not matched to a gene: 3. This CDR3 comprises 14 residues. The DNA of the CDR3 is TGTGCCAGCAGCCAAAGGGACAGGGGCCACGAGCAGTACTTC. Residues: CASSQRDRGHEQYF.

This clonotype was found many times. The chain is built from TRBV28 and TRBJ2-2, with a weak D call TRBD1 (6 bases). Germline CDR1 reads MDHEN; CDR2 reads SYDVKM. Trimming removed 11 bases at V and 0 bases at J, with 13 bases between. This CDR3 contains 14 residues. The CDR3 DNA reads as TGTGCCGTCGGCGACAGGTCGAACACCGGGGAGCTGTTTTTT. Its translation is CAVGDRSNTGELFF. The full variable domain, with the rest looked up from reference TRBV28 and TRBJ2-2, is DVKVTQSSRYLVKRTGEKVFLECVQDMDHENMFWYRQDPGLGLRLIYFSYDVKMKEKGDIPEGYSVSREKKERFSLILESASTNQTSMYLCAVGDRSNTGELFFGEGSRLTVL.

This clonotype was observed at least ten times. This chain connects TRBV4-1 to TRBJ2-7; D might be TRBD1 (5 bases). With 6 bases removed from V and 0 bases from J, the gap between germline ends came to 15 bases. Germline CDR1 reads MGHRA; CDR2 reads YSYEKL. CDR3 length: 15 amino acids. CDR3 region: CASSLNAGYSYEQYF. For the CDR3, the DNA is TGCGCCAGCAGTCTTAACGCAGGGTACTCCTACGAGCAGTACTTC.

This clonotype was found many times. In DNA form, the CDR3 reads TGTGCCAGCAGCCCCTGGGGGGTCGAAGCTTTCTTT. Protein: CASSPWGVEAFF. The chain links TRBV11-3 to TRBJ1-1; D is perhaps TRBD1 (5 bases). The length of the CDR3 is 12 residues. CDR1 is SGHNT, CDR2 YENEEA, per germline. Trimming pared 5 bases from V and 8 bases from J, leaving 12 bases between.

The CDR3 loop reads CASSDGVLREQYF. DNA of the CDR3: TGTGCCAGCAGTGACGGGGTTTTAAGAGAGCAGTACTTC. The rearrangement joins TRBV6-1 to TRBJ2-7; D may be TRBD2 (5 bases). Trimming removed 3 bases at V and 7 bases at J, with 13 bases between. CDR1 and CDR2 from the germline V gene are MNHNS and SASEGT. The CDR3 runs to 13 residues.

This clonotype was picked up many times. The V gene is TRBV12-5, the J gene TRBJ1-5, with 9 nucleotides matching TRBD1. The germline CDR1 and CDR2 sequences are LGHNT and FRNRAP. There are 20 residues in the CDR3. V shed 2 bases and J 5 bases; nucleotides not matched to a gene: 19. CDR3 protein: CASGLPPGQGKRGIYQPQHF. CDR3 nucleotide sequence: TGTGCTAGTGGTTTGCCTCCGGGACAGGGAAAGAGAGGGATCTATCAGCCCCAGCATTTT.

On this clonotype itself: Just one base apart from a much larger clone, this may be a read error. CDR3 amino acids: CASRAAGQTNCGYTF. For the CDR3, the DNA is TGTGCCAGCAGAGCAGCGGGACAGACTAACTGTGGCTACACCTTC. The chain combines TRBV6-1 with TRBJ1-2, with 7 bases fitting TRBD1. The length of the CDR3 is 15 residues. Looked up from germline, CDR1 is MNHNS and CDR2 is SASEGT.

In the case of this clonotype: A read error may be the cause here, since a much bigger clone is one base away. V usage is TRBV24-1 and J usage is TRBJ1-1; D gene uncertain. The CDR3 consists of 12 residues. V shed 9 bases and J shed 4 bases, with 11 bases lying between them. The germline CDR1 and CDR2 sequences are KGHDR and SFDVKD. The CDR3 nucleotides are TGTGCCACCGGTGCGGGAGGCACTGAAGCTTTCTTT. It specifies CATGAGGTEAFF.